The clone carrying this TCR beta chain was observed a few times. These data originate in a study of blood T cells in healthy people across ages. Through a sample-barcoded 5' primer and a J-beta primer mix, a second PCR was run for roughly 6 to 12 cycles. TCRdb processed the 5' RACE reads anew with MiXCR; each CDR3 protein has one entry. Of 1 million or so distinct CDR3 sequences listed, approximately 25% are singletons. V was shortened by 4 bases and J by 4 bases, with 18 bases between the two germline ends. CDR1 and CDR2 from the germline V gene are SQVTM and ANQGSEA. CDR3 length: 15 amino acids. The same data also contributed to another study, on T cells of mothers and their children.

This clonotype originated in a girl between 2 and 10 years old in good health. The material sequenced was blood. This sequence joins TRBV29-1 and TRBJ2-3; D possibly uses TRBD1 or TRBD2 (6 bases each). The CDR3 here is CSVGMYLGGADTQYF. The CDR3 coding sequence is TGCAGCGTTGGAATGTACCTGGGGGGCGCAGATACGCAGTATTTT.